This TCR beta chain was identified during a study of shared clonotypes between healthy human individuals (dated by TCRdb to 2018 to 2020). Study-level background: A couple of women and a few men aged 18 to 49 years were included in the cohort. The study deeply sequenced blood TCR repertoires of about five healthy adults to estimate repertoire size and the extent of clonotype sharing between individuals. Per donor, three plates each were used for CD4 naive and CD4 memory, two for CD8 naive, and one for CD8 memory. Different laboratories and diverse techniques were used to prepare libraries and sequence TCR repertoires, to increase sequencing depth and limit assay-specific biases. Leukapheresis yielded between about 0.94 and 10 billion PBMCs per donor. The investigation overall reported the following: Larger estimated clonotype richness was generally found for naive subsets than for memory subsets. Higher generation probabilities were observed for clonotypes shared by all four sorted-subset donors than for non-shared clonotypes. Only blood was sampled, and tissue TCR repertoires likely differ from those in blood. Sharing across a few donors was observed for approximately 5% of naive CD4, 3% to 3.5% of naive CD8, 2.3% of memory CD4, and around 0.4% of memory CD8 clonotypes. Pairwise subsampling indicated that sequencing depth was expected to affect the degree of clonotype sharing among donors. Even with the large sequencing depth, rarefaction of the sorted-subset datasets indicated that sequencing was incomplete. Because the study included only a small number of donors, the genetic and exposure-history diversity represented was limited.

Using the deep immunoSEQ assay, TCR CDR3 regions were amplified from genomic DNA by multiplex PCR. Extracted genomic DNA from each cell subset was spread evenly across all wells of several immunoSEQ 96-well plates, with each plate serving as a replicate. Each replicate PCR for sorted subsets received 150 to 250 ng genomic DNA, equal to about 30,000 T cell genomes. Purified libraries were quantified with a Qubit 3.0 fluorometer, sized on a Bioanalyzer 2100, and re-quantified with the KAPA Library Quantification kit. A separate single-read 150-cycle Illumina NextSeq 550 flow cell was used to sequence each immunoSEQ 96-well plate. From the authors' description of their analysis: Because the immunoSEQ output held only junctional sequences and lacked quality scores, the filtering could not match the filtering applied to full-length reads. To assign V/J genes and CDR3, sequences were annotated against IMGT germline references using PyIR, a Python wrapper for IgBLAST v1.9. Any read was removed if the V/J assignment was weak (E-value above 1e-6), the CDR3 was missing, or the read contained stop codons, out-of-frame junctions, or ambiguous translated residues. V3J clonotypes were defined as sequences sharing an identical inferred V gene, J gene, and CDR3 amino acid sequence. Percentage overlap between repertoires was computed as shared unique clonotypes divided by the size of the smaller repertoire. Three approaches were used to assess repertoire richness: RTK rarefaction, the Chao1 estimator, and Recon v2.1 estimates of unobserved clonotypes. Generation probabilities for all TCRbeta clonotypes obtained by the gDNA method from several donors were computed using OLGA. TCRdb limited this immuneACCESS table to in-frame rearrangements with V and J called. A share of clones is missing; checked studies link under half to unresolved V genes, and the rest is unexplained. The V and J calls and the clone size are those of that table, but D and trimming were determined from the DNA. The table for this sample lists around 550,000 clones; about 96% of them were counted only once. Approximately 0.06% of the sample rests with the top ten.

Healthy HIV-negative adults with no recently reported acute infections or vaccinations were included as donors. All donors were Caucasian adults living in Nashville, Tennessee, USA. CD4+ T cells were enriched through magnetic negative selection, after which naive cells were positively selected on CD45RA and the remaining negative fraction served as the memory subset. Blood was obtained by leukapheresis, after which PBMCs were separated by Ficoll-Histopaque density gradient centrifugation and cryopreserved in liquid nitrogen vapor phase. Analytical flow cytometry was used to check the purity and quantity of every magnetically sorted T cell population. Each sorted fraction had its genomic DNA isolated and then quantified by UV absorbance on a Nanodrop 2000c. Taken from cysteine to phenylalanine, the CDR3 has 15 residues. Only the CDR3 DNA is retained, 45 bases long and in frame from the first base.

Of note for this clone: Its cognate antigen has yet to be identified. Qualities for individual bases were not recorded, and no much larger clone is one base off.

The chain links TRBV21-1 with TRBJ2-7; the tabulated D call, TRBD2, remains unverified against the DNA. TRBV21-1 constitutes a pseudogene. Sequencing was carried out using naive CD4+ T cells sorted from blood. In light of the paper, this sample's cell subset or site label describes: CD45RA+ positively selected. The receptor was derived from a woman under 40 in good health. Read as DNA, the sequence is TGTGCCAGCAGCAAAGTCCGTCTAGCTAACTACGAGCAGTACTTC. Its amino acids are CASSKVRLANYEQYF.